Below are 25 T cell receptor beta chains sequenced from a single sample in a study of Ad26.COV2.S vaccination and SARS-CoV-2 variants. Treatment: roughly 19 received Ad26.COV2.S at low or high dose, single or two shots; five or six received placebo; per-sample allocation not given. Day 63 after the first injection of vaccine or placebo was the sampling time. Assay: immunoSEQ multiplex PCR; the TCRdb copy retains only in-frame clones and omits some. The sample comprises around 400,000 clones, over 75% of which are singletons, and 10% to 15% rests with the top ten. This sample comprised peripheral blood, obtained in a trial of Ad26.COV2.S vaccine versus placebo. These receptors originate from a person aged 18-60 years who received the Ad26.COV2.S COVID-19 vaccine or a placebo.

This clone was observed a few times. In nucleotides, the CDR3 is TGTGCCAGCAGAGGGACAGGGGAAACCGGGGAGCTGTTTTTT. Its protein is CASRGTGETGELFF. The chain recombines TRBV7-9 with TRBJ2-2; 10 bases map to TRBD1. CDR1 SEHNR and CDR2 FQNEAQ come from the germline V gene (reference sequence). This CDR3 spans 14 amino acids. Trimming cost V 6 bases and J 5 bases; bases outside gene matches: 3. Based on the CDR3 plus reference TRBV7-9 and TRBJ2-2, the full variable domain is DTGVSQNPRHKITKRGQNVTFRCDPISEHNRLYWYRQTLGQGPEFLTYFQNEAQLEKSRLLSDRFSAERPKGSFSTLEIQRTEQGDSAMYLCASRGTGETGELFFGEGSRLTVL.

CDR3 coding DNA: TGTGCCAGCAGCCAAGAAGCGGGGGTCGGGGAGCTGTTTTTT. This translates into CASSQEAGVGELFF. V and J are TRBV14 and TRBJ2-2; 8 positions match TRBD2. Germline lookup yields CDR1 SGHDN and CDR2 FVKESK. This CDR3 has 14 amino acids. Trimming took 0 bases from V and 7 from J; bases not matched to a gene: 1.

This clone was seen more than once but under ten times. This rearrangement joins TRBV2 to TRBJ1-6; possible D gene TRBD1, 6 bases. This CDR3 has 15 residues. V dropped 7 bases and J dropped 7 bases, with 17 bases sitting between them. Germline-derived CDR1 and CDR2 are SNHLY and FYNNEI. The CDR3 here is CASTRTGRGNSPLHF. The CDR3 DNA reads as TGTGCCAGCACCAGAACCGGGAGGGGGAATTCACCCCTCCACTTT.

The rearrangement links TRBV27 to TRBJ1-2; TRBD1 aligns across 9 bases. Germline V gene lookup returns CDR1 MNHEY and CDR2 SMNVEV (reference sequence). CDR3 length: 15 residues. After removal of 4 bases from V and 4 bases from J, the junction contained 7 bases not matched to a gene. The CDR3 is CASSYGQGLAYGYTF. DNA of the CDR3: TGTGCCAGCAGTTACGGACAGGGGTTGGCCTATGGCTACACCTTC.

This clone has a single count. This rearrangement joins TRBV5-4 to TRBJ2-7; 11 bases align to TRBD1. With V trimmed by 0 bases and J by 5 bases, 1 base remained unmatched. CDR1 is SGHNT, CDR2 YYREEE, per germline (reference sequence). CDR3 size: 14 residues. The chain's CDR3 is CASSLGGQGDEQYF. The CDR3, as DNA: TGTGCCAGCAGCTTGGGGGGACAGGGGGACGAGCAGTACTTC.

The chain uses TRBV6-2 or TRBV6-3 and TRBJ2-7, with D unclear. The CDR3 contains 12 residues. Germline V CDR1 and CDR2: MNHEY, SVGEGT. Between the trimmed V and J ends, which lost 5 bases and 2 bases, there was a span of 7 bases. CDR3 nucleotides: TGTGCCAGCAGTGGGGTTCCCTACGAGCAGTACTTC. It yields the protein CASSGVPYEQYF.

The chain has TRBV7-6 and TRBJ2-2; TRBD2 is a possible D gene (5 bases). Between the trimmed V and J ends, which lost 1 base and 3 bases, there was a span of 12 bases. CDR3 length: 16 amino acids. CDR1 SGHVS and CDR2 FNYEAQ come from the germline V gene. The DNA of the CDR3 is TGTGCCAGCAGCTTAGAATCCCTAGCTTACACCGGGGAGCTGTTTTTT. This encodes CASSLESLAYTGELFF.

This sequence joins TRBV14 and TRBJ2-7, with 9 bases aligning to TRBD1. In germline, CDR1 is SGHDN, CDR2 FVKESK. CDR3 size: 16 residues. Trimming cost V 6 bases and J 5 bases; bases outside gene matches: 14. The CDR3 sequence is CASRSPGQGRSHEQYF. The CDR3 DNA follows: TGTGCCAGCAGATCGCCGGGACAGGGTCGGTCCCACGAGCAGTACTTC.

The chain is built from TRBV6-6 and TRBJ2-1, with a weak D call TRBD1 (6 bases). Trimming shortened V by 5 bases and J by 8 bases, and 13 bases separated the two germline ends. The CDR3 runs 13 residues. Germline CDR1 is MNHNY and CDR2 is SVGAGI (reference sequence). The CDR3 DNA is TGTGCCAGCAGTGCTACAGGGTTCGATGAGCAGTTCTTC. Protein: CASSATGFDEQFF.

The chain has TRBV5-1 and TRBJ2-3; the match to TRBD2 covers 16 bases. Germline CDR1 SGHRS, CDR2 YFSETQ. The junction had 9 bases not matched to a gene; V was cut back by 8 bases and J by 6 bases. The CDR3 length is 16 residues. CDR3 sequence reads: CASSGLAGGRGDTQYF. CDR3 DNA sequence: TGCGCCAGTTCGGGACTAGCGGGAGGGCGTGGTGATACGCAGTATTTT.

CDR3 region: CASSFDRDTEAFF. The CDR3 DNA reads as TGTGCCAGCAGCTTCGACAGGGACACTGAAGCTTTCTTT. This chain joins TRBV5-6 and TRBJ1-1; 7 nucleotides agree with TRBD1. Trimming cost V 2 bases and J 3 bases; bases outside gene matches: 1. This CDR3 is built from 13 residues. CDR1 is SGHDT and CDR2 is YYEEEE in the germline V gene.

This clone occurred a few times. The V call is TRBV4-1, the J call TRBJ2-1, with 9 bases that match TRBD2. Trimming cost V 0 bases and J 8 bases; bases outside gene matches: 17. CDR1 and CDR2 from the germline V gene are MGHRA and YSYEKL. The length of the CDR3 is 19 residues. The CDR3 loop reads CASSQDLGSGSPVWYEQFF. In nucleotides, the CDR3 is TGCGCCAGCAGCCAAGATCTTGGTAGCGGGAGCCCCGTCTGGTATGAGCAGTTCTTC.

This chain joins TRBV27 and TRBJ2-2, with D possibly called TRBD1 or TRBD2 (6 bases each). Trimming pared 2 bases from V and 0 bases from J, leaving 16 bases between. The V gene's germline CDR1 is MNHEY and CDR2 SMNVEV (reference sequence). CDR3 length: 18 amino acids. Here the CDR3 reads CASSLGLGGLANTGELFF. In nucleotides, the CDR3 is TGTGCCAGCAGTTTAGGGTTAGGGGGGCTAGCGAACACCGGGGAGCTGTTTTTT.

For the CDR3, the DNA is TGTGCCAGCAGCCCCGGTGGGCGGAGGAACACTGAAGCTTTCTTT. Translating gives CASSPGGRRNTEAFF. This chain joins TRBV5-6 and TRBJ1-1; D unclear. The CDR3 has 15 residues. V was shortened by 4 bases and J by 1 base, with 14 bases between the two germline ends. Germline loops: CDR1 SGHDT, CDR2 YYEEEE.

The rearrangement joins TRBV5-1 to TRBJ2-2; 10 bases line up with TRBD2. This CDR3 comprises 16 residues. The junction had 2 bases not matched to a gene; V was cut back by 1 base and J by 2 bases. Germline CDR1 SGHRS, CDR2 YFSETQ. CDR3 DNA sequence: TGCGCCAGCAGCTTGACTAGCGGGACTAACACCGGGGAGCTGTTTTTT. It specifies CASSLTSGTNTGELFF.

This chain joins TRBV5-1 and TRBJ2-2; no clear D gene. The V end lost 5 bases, the J end lost 2 bases, and 13 bases lay between the germline ends. Germline values: CDR1 SGHRS, CDR2 YFSETQ. The CDR3 has 15 residues. The CDR3 is CASRSGPYNTGELFF. CDR3 DNA: TGCGCCAGCAGATCCGGGCCCTACAACACCGGGGAGCTGTTTTTT.

This clone was counted once. This rearrangement joins TRBV10-3 to TRBJ2-6; D is undetermined. Germline CDR1 reads ENHRY; CDR2 reads SYGVKD. V lost 0 bases to trimming and J lost 0 bases, with 21 bases between them. There are 21 residues in the CDR3. The CDR3 sequence: CAISESVRQGMTISGANVLTF. The CDR3 DNA reads TGTGCCATCAGTGAGTCGGTGAGACAAGGGATGACCATCTCTGGGGCCAACGTCCTGACTTTC.

The chain has TRBV20-1 and TRBJ2-4, with 14 positions matching TRBD2. Per germline, CDR1 DFQATT and CDR2 SNEGSKA (reference sequence). The length of the CDR3 is 17 residues. Trimming cost V 3 bases and J 3 bases; bases outside gene matches: 7. The DNA of the CDR3 is TGCAGTGCTAGTGGACTAGCGGGAGGCTTCGTCAAAAACATTCAGTACTTC. It translates to CSASGLAGGFVKNIQYF.

The CDR3 loop is CASSLIAGDNYEQYF. CDR3 DNA: TGCGCCAGCAGCCTCATAGCGGGAGATAATTACGAGCAGTACTTC. The J gene is TRBJ2-7, the V gene TRBV4-1; 9 bases map to TRBD2. V shed 4 bases, J shed 4 bases, and the junction held 8 bases outside the gene matches. Germline-derived CDR1 and CDR2 are MGHRA and YSYEKL. The CDR3 consists of 15 residues.

This clone has only one observation. V is TRBV15 and J is TRBJ1-2, with D possibly TRBD1 on 5 matching bases. Trimming pared 3 bases from V and 6 bases from J, leaving 14 bases between. CDR3 size: 14 residues. Germline loops: CDR1 LNHNV, CDR2 YYDKDF (reference sequence). The CDR3 nucleotides are TGTGCCACCAGCAGGGGGCAAGAGGTAGATGGCTACACCTTC. Amino acids: CATSRGQEVDGYTF.

The rearrangement uses TRBV30 and TRBJ1-3; tentatively, D is TRBD1 (6 bases). Germline V CDR1 and CDR2: GTSNPN, SVGIG (reference sequence). V was trimmed by 3 bases and J by 4 bases, leaving 10 bases between them. The CDR3 has 13 amino acids. CDR3 protein: CAWRGGAGNTIYF. The CDR3 DNA reads as TGTGCCTGGAGAGGGGGAGCAGGAAACACCATATATTTT.

Here the CDR3 DNA reads TGTGCCAGTTCAATGATCGGGAACACTGAAGCTTTCTTT. This gives the protein CASSMIGNTEAFF. The V gene is TRBV27, the J gene TRBJ1-1; D remains ambiguous. V lost 9 bases and J lost 1, with 12 bases in between. CDR1 is MNHEY and CDR2 is SMNVEV in the germline V gene (reference sequence). The CDR3 loop spans 13 amino acids.

J is TRBJ2-2 and V is TRBV28, with 9 bases matching TRBD1. The CDR3 runs to 15 residues. V was clipped by 4 bases and J by 6 bases; unmatched bases: 6. In germline, CDR1 is MDHEN, CDR2 SYDVKM. DNA of the CDR3: TGTGCCAGCAGTTCCGGGACAGGGATGGCCGGGGAGCTGTTTTTT. The encoded protein is CASSSGTGMAGELFF.

This sequence joins TRBV28 and TRBJ1-1; tentative D call: TRBD1 (6 bases). V was clipped by 2 bases and J by 8 bases, with 12 bases between them. Looked up from germline, CDR1 is MDHEN and CDR2 is SYDVKM. This CDR3 has 13 residues. The CDR3 is CASSLTATGEAFF. The CDR3 bases are TGTGCCAGCAGTTTAACCGCGACAGGAGAAGCTTTCTTT.

J is TRBJ1-6 and V is TRBV5-5; 9 nucleotides align to TRBD1. V trimming: 5 bases; J trimming: 6 bases; junction bases outside the gene matches: 6. CDR1 SGHKS and CDR2 YYEKEE come from the germline V gene (reference sequence). There are 15 residues in the CDR3. Here the CDR3 DNA reads TGTGCCAGCAGTAAACAGGGGGCGGGTAATTCACCCCTCCACTTT. Amino acid sequence: CASSKQGAGNSPLHF.